This entry describes one T cell receptor beta chain. TCRdb re-called the 5' RACE reads and gives one entry per CDR3 protein, without DNA. The sample table includes 400,000 to 550,000 distinct CDR3 sequences. This specimen belongs to a study of T cells expressing NK-cell markers. The germline V gene has CDR1 SQVTM and CDR2 ANQGSEA. The CDR3 runs to 13 residues. This chain links TRBV29-1 with TRBJ2-5; TCRdb lists TRBD1, though no DNA is available to test this call. The TCR was taken from a woman between 18 and 70 years old in good health. Source material: blood T cells: a sorted CD56 or NKG2C T cell subset, CD4+ or CD8+ T cells, or bulk PBMC T cells (not recorded which). The CDR3 spells CSVEVSGDETQYF.